A single sample gave rise to the 13 T cell receptor beta chains below, sequenced in a study of CD8 T cells in ankylosing spondylitis. Study findings and constraints: A TCR beta motif of roughly 8 highly homologous variants seemed to mark ankylosing spondylitis blood.

Their antigen targets remain unknown. One entry per CDR3 protein, called by TCRdb with MiXCR from the 5' RACE reads. The sample carries 390,000 or so distinct CDR3 sequences, around 24% recorded once. The sample was blood, either unsorted or a sorted T cell fraction (not recorded which). These receptors were taken from a male donor with ankylosing spondylitis.

This clonotype has only a few counts. The CDR3 sequence: CSARAMSSYNEQFF. The CDR3, as DNA: TGCAGTGCTAGGGCTATGAGCTCCTACAATGAGCAGTTCTTC. The gene calls are TRBV20-1 and TRBJ2-1; D not resolved. Trimming pared 3 bases from V and 0 bases from J, leaving 9 bases between. The germline gives CDR1 DFQATT, CDR2 SNEGSKA (reference sequence). This CDR3 is 14 amino acids long.

This chain uses TRBV2 with TRBJ2-7, with TRBD2 matching over 10 bases. V was clipped by 2 bases and J by 2 bases; unmatched bases: 3. The germline V gene encodes CDR1 SNHLY and CDR2 FYNNEI. This CDR3 has 15 amino acids. The CDR3 loop reads CASSEQAGGPYEQYF. As DNA, the CDR3 is TGTGCCAGCAGTGAACAAGCGGGAGGGCCCTACGAGCAGTACTTC.

This clonotype showed up just a few times. J is TRBJ2-7 and V is TRBV9; 7 bases fit TRBD1. Germline V CDR1 and CDR2: SGDLS, YYNGEE. Trimming removed 4 bases from V and 6 bases from J; junction bases left unmatched: 16. The CDR3 sequence is 16 residues long. CDR3 residues: CASSKWTGARSGEQYF. As DNA, the CDR3 is TGTGCCAGCAGCAAATGGACAGGCGCCAGGTCGGGCGAGCAGTACTTC.

This clonotype was seen only a few times. This chain joins TRBV25-1 and TRBJ1-2; D ambiguous. Trimming shortened V by 8 bases and J by 4 bases, and 8 bases separated the two germline ends. The germline CDR1 and CDR2 sequences are MGHDK and SYGVNS. The CDR3 covers 11 residues. CDR3 protein: CASVGFYGYTF. CDR3 nucleotides: TGTGCCAGCGTTGGGTTCTATGGCTACACCTTC.

This clonotype came up a few times. V and J are TRBV3-1 and TRBJ1-2, with D uncertain. CDR1 is LGHDT and CDR2 is YNNKEL in the germline V gene (reference sequence). This CDR3 is built from 12 residues. Trimming shortened V by 0 bases and J by 7 bases, and 6 bases separated the two germline ends. Here the CDR3 reads CASSQDDTGYTF. The CDR3 DNA reads TGTGCCAGCAGCCAAGACGATACTGGCTACACCTTC.

This clonotype was seen only a few times. The chain couples TRBV27 to TRBJ2-7, with 9 bases that match TRBD1. The CDR3 length is 13 residues. Germline V gives CDR1 MNHEY, CDR2 SMNVEV (reference sequence). After removal of 8 bases from V and 5 bases from J, the junction contained 7 bases not matched to a gene. The CDR3 sequence is CASQDRGLDEQYF. CDR3 sequence (DNA): TGTGCCAGCCAGGACAGGGGTCTCGACGAGCAGTACTTC.

The chain employs TRBV28 and TRBJ1-6; tentatively, D is TRBD1 (6 bases). The CDR3 contains 14 residues. Trimming left V 8 bases short and J 8 bases short, with 16 bases between. Germline-derived CDR1 and CDR2 are MDHEN and SYDVKM. The chain's CDR3 is CASAQGNNYSPLHF. The DNA of the CDR3 is TGTGCCAGCGCACAGGGAAATAATTATTCACCCCTCCACTTT.

This clonotype was counted only a few times. V gene TRBV5-1 combines with J gene TRBJ2-3, with 9 bases matching TRBD2. Germline V gene data show CDR1 as SGHRS and CDR2 as YFSETQ. This CDR3 has 16 residues. The V and J ends lost 6 bases and 2 bases, in that order; junction bases with no gene match: 10. The CDR3 is CASKSGLAFDTDTQYF. DNA for the CDR3: TGCGCCAGCAAATCGGGACTAGCTTTCGACACAGATACGCAGTATTTT.

The chain is built from TRBV6-1 and TRBJ2-7; D remains unclear. From germline, CDR1 is MNHNS and CDR2 SASEGT. Trimming removed 7 bases at V and 2 bases at J, with 18 bases between. The CDR3 contains 15 residues. DNA of the CDR3: TGTGCCAGCACCGTCTCGGCAGGCGTTCCCTACGAGCAGTACTTC. Translation gives CASTVSAGVPYEQYF.

The J gene is TRBJ2-5, the V gene TRBV20-1; 11 nucleotides line up with TRBD2. J gave up 3 bases and V 6 bases, and 3 bases lay outside the gene matches. The CDR3 loop spans 13 amino acids. The germline CDR1 and CDR2 sequences are DFQATT and SNEGSKA (reference sequence). The CDR3 coding sequence is TGCAGTGCCGGGACTAGCGGAAAAGAGACCCAGTACTTC. It is translated as CSAGTSGKETQYF.

This clonotype was found a few times. V usage is TRBV20-1 and J usage is TRBJ2-7, with 9 positions matching TRBD1. The CDR3 has 15 residues. Germline V lookup: CDR1 DFQATT, CDR2 SNEGSKA (reference sequence). Trimming took 6 bases from V and 3 from J; bases not matched to a gene: 12. The DNA of the CDR3 is TGCAGTGCACAGCTTATGGACAGGGGAGGCTACGAGCAGTACTTC. This encodes CSAQLMDRGGYEQYF.

This clonotype has more than one count but fewer than ten. The chain carries TRBV4-1 and TRBJ2-1; TRBD1 aligns across 8 bases. J gave up 8 bases and V 4 bases, and 16 bases lay outside the gene matches. Looked up from germline, CDR1 is MGHRA and CDR2 is YSYEKL. CDR3 length: 17 residues. The CDR3 nucleotides read TGCGCCAGCAGCCTAACAGTCTCGGACAGGGTAGGCGATGAGCAGTTCTTC. Its protein product is CASSLTVSDRVGDEQFF.

The chain links TRBV6-1 to TRBJ2-1; 10 nucleotides align to TRBD2. This CDR3 region has 15 residues. The V gene end was trimmed by 6 bases and the J gene end by 4 bases; junction bases not matched to a gene: 6. CDR1 and CDR2 from the germline V gene are MNHNS and SASEGT. DNA of the CDR3: TGTGCCAGCAGAGAAACGGGACTAGCGTACAATGAGCAGTTCTTC. Its protein is CASRETGLAYNEQFF.